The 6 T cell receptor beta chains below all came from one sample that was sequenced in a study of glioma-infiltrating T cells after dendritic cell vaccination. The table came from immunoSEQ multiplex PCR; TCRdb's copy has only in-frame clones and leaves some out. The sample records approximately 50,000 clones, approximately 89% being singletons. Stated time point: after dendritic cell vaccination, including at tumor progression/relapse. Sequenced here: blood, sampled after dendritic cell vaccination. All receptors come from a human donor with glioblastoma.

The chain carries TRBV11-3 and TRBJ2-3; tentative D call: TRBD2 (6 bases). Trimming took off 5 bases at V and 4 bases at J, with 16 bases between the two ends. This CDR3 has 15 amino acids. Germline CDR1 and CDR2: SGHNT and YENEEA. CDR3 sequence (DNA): TGTGCCAGCAGCCCCGGGGGATGGGCCCCAGATACGCAGTATTTT. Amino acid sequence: CASSPGGWAPDTQYF.

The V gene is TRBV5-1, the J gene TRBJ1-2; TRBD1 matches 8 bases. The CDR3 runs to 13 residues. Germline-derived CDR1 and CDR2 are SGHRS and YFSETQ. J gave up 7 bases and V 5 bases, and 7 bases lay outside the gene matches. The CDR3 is CASSHDRGSGYTF. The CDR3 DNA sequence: TGCGCCAGCAGTCACGACAGGGGTAGTGGCTACACCTTC. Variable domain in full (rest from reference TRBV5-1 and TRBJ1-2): KAGVTQTPRYLIKTRGQQVTLSCSPISGHRSVSWYQQTPGQGLQFLFEYFSETQRNKGNFPGRFSGRQFSNSRSEMNVSTLELGDSALYLCASSHDRGSGYTFGSGTRLTVV.

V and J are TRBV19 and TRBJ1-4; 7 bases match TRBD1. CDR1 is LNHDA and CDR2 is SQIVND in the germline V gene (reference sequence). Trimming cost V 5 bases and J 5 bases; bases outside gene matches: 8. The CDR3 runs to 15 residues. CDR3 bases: TGTGCCAGTAGTCCCACCGGGACAGTGAATGAAAAACTGTTTTTT. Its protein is CASSPTGTVNEKLFF.

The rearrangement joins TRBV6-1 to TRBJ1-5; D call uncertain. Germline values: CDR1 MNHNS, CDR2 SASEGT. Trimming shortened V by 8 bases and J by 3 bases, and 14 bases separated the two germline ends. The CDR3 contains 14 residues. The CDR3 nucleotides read TGTGCCAGCTCCAAAGACGGGAACAATCAGCCCCAGCATTTT. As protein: CASSKDGNNQPQHF.

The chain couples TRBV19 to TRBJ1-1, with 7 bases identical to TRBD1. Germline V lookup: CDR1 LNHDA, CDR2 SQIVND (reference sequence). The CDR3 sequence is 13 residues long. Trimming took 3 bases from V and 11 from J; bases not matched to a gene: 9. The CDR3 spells CASSIGDRLQAFF. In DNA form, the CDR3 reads TGTGCCAGTAGTATCGGGGACAGACTTCAGGCTTTCTTT.

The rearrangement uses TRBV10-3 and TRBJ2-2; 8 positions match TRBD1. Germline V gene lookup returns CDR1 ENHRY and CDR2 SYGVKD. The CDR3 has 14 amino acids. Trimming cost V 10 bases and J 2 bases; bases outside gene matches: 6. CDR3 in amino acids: CANAGTGNTGELFF. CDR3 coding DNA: TGTGCCAACGCCGGGACAGGAAACACCGGGGAGCTGTTTTTT.